The source of this T cell receptor (beta chain) is a study of T cells in localized non-small cell lung cancer. Broader study findings: Only one tumor region was sequenced, so heterogeneity remains possible.

Germline V gene data show CDR1 as SEHNR and CDR2 as FQNEAQ (reference sequence). The CDR3 contains 12 residues. The germline V and J ends were trimmed by 3 bases and 3 bases, with 6 bases remaining between them. Sequenced by immunoSEQ multiplex PCR; TCRdb stores in-frame clones only, minus some. The sample yields around 79,000 clones, around 81% seen once. This clone appeared many times. Antigen: not known. This material consisted of PBMCs, taken before any cancer treatment. This clonotype originated in a man aged 35-75 years with stage II squamous cell lung carcinoma. The chain has TRBV7-9 and TRBJ2-7; D is uncertain. As DNA, the CDR3 is TGTGCCAGCAGCTTTGGAGACTACGAGCAGTACTTC. Translated: CASSFGDYEQYF.